The sequence of this T cell receptor beta chain was determined in a study of blood T cell repertoires in COVID-19. Study as a whole: Sites across the United States, Italy and Spain contributed samples from acute and convalescent COVID-19. Sample material is recorded as cDNA or gDNA derived from T cells, B-cell-depleted T cells, or PBMCs.

Per the germline V gene, CDR1 is MNHNS and CDR2 is SASEGT. The ends were cut back, 2 bases at V and 0 bases at J, with 13 bases in the middle. This CDR3 has 16 residues. Those who participated ranged in age from 18 to 89 years and resided in approximately 26 US areas. Allocation to cohorts depended on clinical history reported by the participants. Some clones are missing from TCRdb's copy, which holds only in-frame ones; the method was immunoSEQ multiplex PCR. The repertoire holds 210,000 or so clones, with 80% to 90% as singletons. This clonotype was obtained from a woman aged 45-65 years who had been exposed to COVID-19. Source material: PBMCs or T cells enriched from blood (not recorded which). The rearrangement uses TRBV6-1 and TRBJ1-2; no clear D gene. The CDR3 reads CASSERATGANYGYTF. CDR3 in DNA: TGTGCCAGCAGTGAAAGGGCTACGGGAGCTAACTATGGCTACACCTTC.